The 22 T cell receptor beta chains presented below share a single source sample, sequenced in a study. TCRdb recomputed calls from the 5' RACE reads with MiXCR, one row per CDR3 protein. Among about 54,000 distinct CDR3 sequences listed, roughly 15% were seen once. The sample taken for sequencing was naive CD4+ T cells sorted from blood. Stated subset: naive CD4+ T cells, CD4+CD45RA+CD25-. The origin of the receptors is a female donor with breast cancer.

For this clonotype: Just one base apart from a much larger clone, this may be a read error. The rearrangement links TRBV5-1 to TRBJ1-1; weak D call: TRBD1 (5 bases). Between the trimmed V and J ends, which lost 0 bases and 12 bases, there was a span of 15 bases. There are 13 residues in the CDR3. Per germline, CDR1 SGHRS and CDR2 YFSETQ. Written as DNA, the CDR3 is TGCGCCAGCAGCTTGGGGGACCGGGGTAGAACTTTCTTT. Protein: CASSLGDRGRTFF.

This clonotype was counted ten times or more. This sequence joins TRBV5-1 and TRBJ2-7; TRBD2 matches 11 bases. The CDR3 extends over 16 amino acids. Germline V gives CDR1 SGHRS, CDR2 YFSETQ. The V segment lost 2 bases and the J segment 0 bases; nucleotides outside the gene matches: 4. The chain's CDR3 is CASSLLTSGASYEQYF. The CDR3 DNA reads as TGCGCCAGCAGCTTATTGACTAGCGGGGCCTCCTACGAGCAGTACTTC. Together with reference TRBV5-1 and TRBJ2-7, the CDR3 gives the full variable domain: KAGVTQTPRYLIKTRGQQVTLSCSPISGHRSVSWYQQTPGQGLQFLFEYFSETQRNKGNFPGRFSGRQFSNSRSEMNVSTLELGDSALYLCASSLLTSGASYEQYFGPGTRLTVT.

This clonotype was detected many times. The chain recombines TRBV6-2 or TRBV6-3 with TRBJ1-2, with D possibly matching TRBD1 (5 bases). This CDR3 spans 13 amino acids. V was shortened by 5 bases and J by 4 bases, with 11 bases between the two germline ends. Germline assignment: CDR1 MNHEY and CDR2 SVGEGT. Here the CDR3 reads CASSQRQPYGYTF. Here the CDR3 DNA reads TGTGCCAGCAGTCAACGACAGCCCTATGGCTACACCTTC.

This clonotype has at least ten counts. The chain has TRBV7-2 and TRBJ2-4, with D unresolved. Germline loops: CDR1 SGHTA, CDR2 FQGNSA. V was clipped by 5 bases and J by 0 bases, with 5 bases between them. This CDR3 spans 13 amino acids. CDR3 bases: TGTGCCAGCAGCCCGGAAGCCAAAAACATTCAGTACTTC. Its protein is CASSPEAKNIQYF.

The chain carries TRBV5-1 and TRBJ2-5; no clear D. V was cut by 7 bases and J by 5 bases, with 21 bases left in between. Looked up from germline, CDR1 is SGHRS and CDR2 is YFSETQ. The CDR3 consists of 15 residues. The DNA of the CDR3 is TGCGCCAGCTCACCTCTCGGGTCCCGGGTGGAGACCCAGTACTTC. Its translation: CASSPLGSRVETQYF. Full variable domain (remainder filled in from reference TRBV5-1 and TRBJ2-5): KAGVTQTPRYLIKTRGQQVTLSCSPISGHRSVSWYQQTPGQGLQFLFEYFSETQRNKGNFPGRFSGRQFSNSRSEMNVSTLELGDSALYLCASSPLGSRVETQYFGPGTRLLVL.

This clonotype was observed at least ten times. The gene calls are TRBV4-2 and TRBJ1-2; D unclear. This CDR3 comprises 13 residues. Trimming cost V 3 bases and J 12 bases, with 17 bases left between them. CDR1 is LGHNA and CDR2 is YNFKEQ in the germline V gene. The CDR3 loop reads CASSQGMDGPNTF. The DNA for the CDR3 is TGTGCCAGCAGCCAGGGAATGGACGGTCCCAACACCTTC.

This clonotype was counted only a few times. V and J are TRBV5-1 and TRBJ2-1, with D maybe TRBD2 (5 bases). V was cut by 3 bases and J by 2 bases, with 6 bases left in between. The CDR3 has 13 residues. CDR1 is SGHRS and CDR2 is YFSETQ in the germline V gene. CDR3 nucleotides: TGCGCCAGCAGCTCCGGGACCTACAATGAGCAGTTCTTC. Protein: CASSSGTYNEQFF.

This clonotype was found many times. This rearrangement joins TRBV7-2 to TRBJ2-1; no definite D call. CDR1 SGHTA and CDR2 FQGNSA come from the germline V gene. V was clipped by 1 base and J by 9 bases, with 16 bases between them. The CDR3 extends over 15 amino acids. CDR3 residues: CASSLVETSSGEQFF. In DNA, the CDR3 is TGTGCCAGCAGCTTAGTGGAAACCTCCTCTGGTGAGCAGTTCTTC. Based on the CDR3 plus reference TRBV7-2 and TRBJ2-1, the full variable domain is GAGVSQSPSNKVTEKGKDVELRCDPISGHTALYWYRQSLGQGLEFLIYFQGNSAPDKSGLPSDRFSAERTGGSVSTLTIQRTQQEDSAVYLCASSLVETSSGEQFFGPGTRLTVL.

The chain's CDR3 is CASSPADRETQYF. DNA of the CDR3: TGCGCCAGCAGCCCGGCAGACCGAGAGACCCAGTACTTC. The chain carries TRBV5-1 and TRBJ2-5, with D hard to call. Germline-derived CDR1 and CDR2 are SGHRS and YFSETQ. The germline V and J ends were trimmed by 4 bases and 4 bases, with 11 bases remaining between them. This CDR3 has 13 residues.

The gene calls are TRBV6-1 and TRBJ2-3, with 8 bases lining up with TRBD2. The J segment lost 3 bases and the V segment lost 6 bases, leaving 5 bases of the junction unmatched. Germline assignment: CDR1 MNHNS and CDR2 SASEGT. The CDR3 is made up of 14 amino acids. The CDR3 DNA reads as TGTGCCAGCAGCGGCCGCGGGGGGACAGATACGCAGTATTTT. It specifies CASSGRGGTDTQYF.

The J gene is TRBJ1-3, the V gene TRBV7-9, with TRBD1 as a possible D gene (5 bases). Per the germline V gene, CDR1 is SEHNR and CDR2 is FQNEAQ (reference sequence). This CDR3 contains 18 residues. Trimming left V 5 bases short and J 4 bases short, with 24 bases between. CDR3 in DNA: TGTGCCAGCAGCCCAGCGGGCGGGGGGTTCCAAGAAGGAAACACCATATATTTT. It translates to CASSPAGGGFQEGNTIYF.

The V gene is TRBV7-9, the J gene TRBJ1-1; D is possibly TRBD1 (5 bases). Germline CDR1 SEHNR, CDR2 FQNEAQ (reference sequence). V was clipped by 5 bases and J by 8 bases, with 12 bases between them. The CDR3 consists of 12 residues. In DNA, the CDR3 is TGTGCCAGCAGCCAGAATACAGGAGAAGCTTTCTTT. It yields the protein CASSQNTGEAFF.

This clonotype was seen only a few times. This rearrangement joins TRBV12-3 or TRBV12-4 to TRBJ2-4; D unclear. There are 17 residues in the CDR3. Trimming took off 2 bases at V and 0 bases at J, with 14 bases between the two ends. CDR3 coding DNA: TGTGCCAGCAGTTTAAGTATTACGGCAGTAGCCAAAAACATTCAGTACTTC. Translation: CASSLSITAVAKNIQYF.

This chain joins TRBV28 and TRBJ1-1; D gene uncertain. Germline CDR1 is MDHEN and CDR2 is SYDVKM. The CDR3 consists of 16 residues. Trimming removed 1 base from V and 3 bases from J, with 15 bases in between. This CDR3 is CASSLSGSWDDTEAFF. CDR3 nucleotides: TGTGCCAGCAGTTTATCGGGATCTTGGGATGACACTGAAGCTTTCTTT. Full variable domain (missing parts from reference TRBV28 and TRBJ1-1): DVKVTQSSRYLVKRTGEKVFLECVQDMDHENMFWYRQDPGLGLRLIYFSYDVKMKEKGDIPEGYSVSREKKERFSLILESASTNQTSMYLCASSLSGSWDDTEAFFGQGTRLTVV.

This clonotype has at least ten counts. The chain uses TRBV5-1 and TRBJ1-1; D might be TRBD1 (5 bases). CDR1 is SGHRS, CDR2 YFSETQ, per germline. Trimming removed 4 bases from V and 2 bases from J, with 6 bases in between. The CDR3 is 12 residues long. The CDR3: CASSRDNTEAFF. CDR3 DNA sequence: TGCGCCAGCAGCCGGGACAACACTGAAGCTTTCTTT.

The CDR3 DNA follows: TGCGCCAGCAGCTTGGACAGCAACGAGCAGTACTTC. Protein: CASSLDSNEQYF. The J gene is TRBJ2-7, the V gene TRBV5-1; D is unclear. CDR3 length equals 12 residues. The germline CDR1 and CDR2 sequences are SGHRS and YFSETQ. With 0 bases removed from V and 5 bases from J, the gap between germline ends came to 6 bases.

J is TRBJ2-2 and V is TRBV5-1; TRBD1 might be the D (5 bases). CDR3 length: 13 residues. In germline, CDR1 is SGHRS, CDR2 YFSETQ. The V and J ends lost 7 bases and 5 bases respectively, with 12 bases between them. The CDR3 loop reads CASVGVSTGELFF. The CDR3 coding sequence is TGCGCCAGCGTAGGGGTATCGACCGGGGAGCTGTTTTTT. The full variable domain, in which reference TRBV5-1 and TRBJ2-2 provide the parts outside the CDR3, is KAGVTQTPRYLIKTRGQQVTLSCSPISGHRSVSWYQQTPGQGLQFLFEYFSETQRNKGNFPGRFSGRQFSNSRSEMNVSTLELGDSALYLCASVGVSTGELFFGEGSRLTVL.

This clonotype was seen ten or more times. The chain employs TRBV5-1 and TRBJ1-1, with D possibly being TRBD1 (5 bases). Between the trimmed V and J ends, which lost 2 bases and 6 bases, there was a span of 14 bases. The length of the CDR3 is 14 residues. In germline, CDR1 is SGHRS, CDR2 YFSETQ. CDR3 DNA: TGCGCCAGCAGCTTTGCAGGGACTAGGGCTGAAGCTTTCTTT. Translation gives CASSFAGTRAEAFF.

The sample holds a few counts of this clonotype. The J gene is TRBJ1-5, the V gene TRBV20-1, with D unresolved. The length of the CDR3 is 14 residues. The V end was cut by 5 bases, the J end by 2 bases, with 13 bases between. Germline CDR1 is DFQATT and CDR2 is SNEGSKA (reference sequence). CDR3 amino acids: CSAVPGTGNQPQHF. In DNA form, the CDR3 reads TGCAGTGCTGTACCTGGTACGGGCAATCAGCCCCAGCATTTT.

This clonotype was recorded a few times. The gene calls are TRBV9 and TRBJ2-2, with 9 positions matching TRBD1. CDR3 length: 15 residues. Germline CDR1 and CDR2: SGDLS and YYNGEE. V was clipped by 3 bases and J by 2 bases; unmatched bases: 2. The CDR3 region has the DNA TGTGCCAGCAGCGCGGACAGGGGAAACACCGGGGAGCTGTTTTTT. Its translation: CASSADRGNTGELFF. Full variable domain (remainder filled in from reference TRBV9 and TRBJ2-2): DSGVTQTPKHLITATGQRVTLRCSPRSGDLSVYWYQQSLDQGLQFLIQYYNGEERAKGNILERFSAQQFPDLHSELNLSSLELGDSALYFCASSADRGNTGELFFGEGSRLTVL.

This rearrangement joins TRBV2 to TRBJ1-2, with D hard to call. CDR3 length: 13 residues. Germline loops: CDR1 SNHLY, CDR2 FYNNEI. Trimming cost V 2 bases and J 0 bases, with 4 bases left between them. CDR3 region: CASSENANYGYTF. CDR3 DNA: TGTGCCAGCAGTGAAAACGCTAACTATGGCTACACCTTC.

This clonotype has at least ten counts. This chain connects TRBV7-3 to TRBJ1-5; D gene ambiguous. Germline V lookup: CDR1 SGHTA, CDR2 FQGTGA. With 1 base removed from V and 6 bases from J, the gap between germline ends came to 7 bases. The CDR3 sequence is 13 residues long. In DNA, the CDR3 is TGTGCCAGCAGCTTAAATGAGGGTCAGCCCCAGCATTTT. It specifies CASSLNEGQPQHF. Variable domain in full (rest from reference TRBV7-3 and TRBJ1-5): GAGVSQTPSNKVTEKGKYVELRCDPISGHTALYWYRQSLGQGPEFLIYFQGTGAADDSGLPNDRFFAVRPEGSVSTLKIQRTERGDSAVYLCASSLNEGQPQHFGDGTRLSIL.